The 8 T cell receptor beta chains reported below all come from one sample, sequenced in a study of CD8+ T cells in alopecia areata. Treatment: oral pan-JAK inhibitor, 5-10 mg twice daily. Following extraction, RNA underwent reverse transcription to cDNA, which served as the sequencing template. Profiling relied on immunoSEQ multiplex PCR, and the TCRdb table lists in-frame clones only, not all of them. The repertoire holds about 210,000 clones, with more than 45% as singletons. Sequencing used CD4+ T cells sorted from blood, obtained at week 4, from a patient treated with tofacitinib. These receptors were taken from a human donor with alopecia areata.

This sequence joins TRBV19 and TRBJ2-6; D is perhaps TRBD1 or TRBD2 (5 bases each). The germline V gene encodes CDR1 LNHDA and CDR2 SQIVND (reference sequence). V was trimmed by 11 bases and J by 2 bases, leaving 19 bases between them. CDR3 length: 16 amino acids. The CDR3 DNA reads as TGTGCCGCCCGCAGTTCGGGGCGGGCTGGGGCCAACGTCCTGACTTTC. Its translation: CAARSSGRAGANVLTF.

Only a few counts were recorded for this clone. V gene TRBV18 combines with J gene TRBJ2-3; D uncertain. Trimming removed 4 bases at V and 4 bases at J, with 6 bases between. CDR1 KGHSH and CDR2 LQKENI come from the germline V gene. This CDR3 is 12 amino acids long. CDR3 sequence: CASSLMADTQYF. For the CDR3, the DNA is TGTGCCAGCTCACTTATGGCAGATACGCAGTATTTT.

CDR3 nucleotides: TGCGCCAGCAGTCAGGGGAGGAGGAACACCGGGGAGCTGTTTTTT. It specifies CASSQGRRNTGELFF. This chain uses TRBV4-3 with TRBJ2-2, with D perhaps given as TRBD1 or TRBD2 (6 bases each). V lost 6 bases, J lost 1 base, and 12 bases lay in between. Germline CDR1 and CDR2: LGHNA and YSLEER. The CDR3 extends over 15 amino acids.

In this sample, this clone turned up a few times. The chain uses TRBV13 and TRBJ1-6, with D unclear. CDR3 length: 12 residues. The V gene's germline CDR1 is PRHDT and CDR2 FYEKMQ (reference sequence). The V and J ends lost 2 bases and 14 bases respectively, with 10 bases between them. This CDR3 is CASSLMGRTLHF. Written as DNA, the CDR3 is TGTGCCAGCAGCTTAATGGGGAGGACCCTCCACTTT. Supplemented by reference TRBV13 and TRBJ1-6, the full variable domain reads AAGVIQSPRHLIKEKRETATLKCYPIPRHDTVYWYQQGPGQDPQFLISFYEKMQSDKGSIPDRFSAQQFSDYHSELNMSSLELGDSALYFCASSLMGRTLHFGNGTRLTVT.

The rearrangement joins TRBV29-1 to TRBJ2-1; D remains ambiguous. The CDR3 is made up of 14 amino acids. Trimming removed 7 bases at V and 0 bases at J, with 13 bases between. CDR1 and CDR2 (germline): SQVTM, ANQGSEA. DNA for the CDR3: TGCAGCGGAGTCAGCCCAAGCTCCTACAATGAGCAGTTCTTC. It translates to CSGVSPSSYNEQFF.

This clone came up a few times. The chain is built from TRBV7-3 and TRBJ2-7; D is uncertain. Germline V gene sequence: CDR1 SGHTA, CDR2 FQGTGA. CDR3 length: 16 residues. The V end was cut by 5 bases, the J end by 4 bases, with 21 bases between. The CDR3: CASSQIRYGRNYEQYF. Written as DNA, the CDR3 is TGTGCCAGCAGCCAGATTCGGTACGGACGAAATTACGAGCAGTACTTC. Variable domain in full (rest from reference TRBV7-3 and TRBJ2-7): GAGVSQTPSNKVTEKGKYVELRCDPISGHTALYWYRQSLGQGPEFLIYFQGTGAADDSGLPNDRFFAVRPEGSVSTLKIQRTERGDSAVYLCASSQIRYGRNYEQYFGPGTRLTVT.

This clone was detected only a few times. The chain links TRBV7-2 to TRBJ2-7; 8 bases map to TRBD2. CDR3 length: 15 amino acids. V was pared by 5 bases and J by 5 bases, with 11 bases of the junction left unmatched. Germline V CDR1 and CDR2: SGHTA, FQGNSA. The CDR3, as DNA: TGTGCCAGCAGCCTGTCGGGGGGGCTACACCACGAGCAGTACTTC. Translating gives CASSLSGGLHHEQYF.

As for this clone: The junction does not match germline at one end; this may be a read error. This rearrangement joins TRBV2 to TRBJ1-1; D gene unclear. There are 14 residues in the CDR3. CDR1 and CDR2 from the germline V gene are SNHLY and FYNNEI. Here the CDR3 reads CASREGRLNTEAFF. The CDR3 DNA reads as TGTGCCAGCAGGGAAGGCAGATTGAACACTGAAGCTTTCTTT.